This record looks at one T cell receptor beta chain sequence and its context. Its antigen remains unknown. Then a second PCR, running about 7 to 11 cycles, was carried out with a sample-barcoded 5' primer and a J-beta primer mix. TCRdb analysed the 5' RACE reads with MiXCR anew, one entry per CDR3 protein. The sample lists 1.5 million to 2 million distinct CDR3 sequences, about 35% occurring once. This entry comes from a study of blood T cells in healthy people across ages. Study-wide results and limits: Unsorted PBMCs prevented conclusive naive versus antigen-experienced comparison. Estimates drawn from one million T cells were deemed to understate diversity.

V lost 2 bases to trimming and J lost 9 bases, with 7 bases between them. This CDR3 spans 11 amino acids. Germline CDR1 and CDR2: MNHEY and SVGEGT. Each sample had at least 6 million PBMCs isolated. Sequenced material: blood. This clonotype originated in a woman aged 25 to 45 in good health. V usage is TRBV6-2 or TRBV6-3 and J usage is TRBJ1-2; D gene ambiguous. The CDR3 protein is CASSYGRSYTF. In DNA form, the CDR3 reads TGTGCCAGCAGTTACGGTAGGAGCTACACCTTC.